This TCR beta chain was sequenced during a study of regulatory T cells in long-lasting Graves disease. Time point of the sample: newly diagnosed GD, antithyroid drugs for less than 3 months. Extracted PBMC RNA gave rise to the TCR library. General study points: Persistent Graves' patients had lower TCR diversity than newly diagnosed ones. Persistent disease showed a preference for TRBV28, TRBJ1-2 and TRBJ2-5. Accuracy was perhaps lowered by the small sample size.

TCR beta libraries were built with iRepertoire HTBI primers and Arm-PCR of CDR3 regions. TCRdb used MiXCR to reprocess the multiplex PCR reads, holding one entry per CDR3 protein. The sample records hundreds of thousands of distinct CDR3 sequences, approximately 20% being singletons. For this clonotype: What it binds is not known. A much larger clone differs by one base, so this may be a read error.

Germline V gene data show CDR1 as KGHDR and CDR2 as SFDVKD. This CDR3 is 15 amino acids long. Sequences were derived from peripheral blood mononuclear cells (PBMCs), sampled at new diagnosis, from a patient treated with antithyroid drugs. The clonotype comes from a female donor with Graves disease. This chain uses TRBV24-1 with TRBJ2-3; 8 positions match TRBD1. The CDR3 DNA reads as TGTGCCCCCAGTGATTTAACCAGGGGGCTGGATACGCAGTATTTT. It is translated as CAPSDLTRGLDTQYF.